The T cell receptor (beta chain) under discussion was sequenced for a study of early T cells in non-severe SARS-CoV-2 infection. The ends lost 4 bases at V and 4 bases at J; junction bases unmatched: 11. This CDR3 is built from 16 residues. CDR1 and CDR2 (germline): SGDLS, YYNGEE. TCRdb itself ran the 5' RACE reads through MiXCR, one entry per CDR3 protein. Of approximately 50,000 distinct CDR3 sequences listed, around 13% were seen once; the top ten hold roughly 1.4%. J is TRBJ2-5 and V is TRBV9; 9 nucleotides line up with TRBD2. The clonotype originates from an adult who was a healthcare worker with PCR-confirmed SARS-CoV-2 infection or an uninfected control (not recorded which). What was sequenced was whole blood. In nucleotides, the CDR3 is TGTGCCAGCAGCAGGACTAGCGAAGCGGGAAGAGAGACCCAGTACTTC. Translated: CASSRTSEAGRETQYF. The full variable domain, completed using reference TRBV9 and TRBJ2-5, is DSGVTQTPKHLITATGQRVTLRCSPRSGDLSVYWYQQSLDQGLQFLIQYYNGEERAKGNILERFSAQQFPDLHSELNLSSLELGDSALYFCASSRTSEAGRETQYFGPGTRLLVL.